A selection of T cell receptor beta chains follows, all from one sample in a study of human T cells and chemical hapten exposure. MiXCR was run by TCRdb on the RACE reads, yielding one entry per CDR3 protein. The table has 300,000 to 400,000 distinct CDR3 sequences, less than 6.5% seen once. The sequencing here drew on whole blood, taken in connection with sensitization to the hapten diphenylcyclopropenone (DPC). The receptors come from a woman aged 50 to 60 with alopecia areata. Some clones in this sample may be carry-over from other donors' samples. Both conserved end residues are part of each CDR3. D genes are given only for firm matches. Clone size is not always given. Where it is, it says once, few, many or a class for expanded clones.

clone_size: -; j_call: TRBJ2-1; d_call: TRBD2; v_call: TRBV30; cdr3_nt: TGTGCCTGGAGTGTAGTAGCGGGGTTCTACAATGAGCAGTTCTTC; cdr3_aa: CAWSVVAGFYNEQFF
clone_size: -; j_call: TRBJ2-3; d_call: TRBD2; v_call: TRBV20-1; cdr3_nt: TGCAGTGCTAGAGGACTTACAAGTTTAGCGGGAGGCGCAGATACGCAGTATTTT; cdr3_aa: CSARGLTSLAGGADTQYF
clone_size: -; j_call: TRBJ1-3; d_call: TRBD1; v_call: TRBV5-6; cdr3_nt: TGTGCCAGCAGTAGGGGGCGAGGAAACACCATATATTTT; cdr3_aa: CASSRGRGNTIYF
clone_size: -; j_call: TRBJ2-7; d_call: TRBD2; v_call: TRBV7-9; cdr3_nt: TGTGCCAGCAGCTTACTAGCGGCCTCCTACGAGCAGTACTTC; cdr3_aa: CASSLLAASYEQYF
clone_size: few; j_call: TRBJ1-1; d_call: -; v_call: TRBV6-5; cdr3_nt: TGTGCCAGCAGTTACAGGAGGGGTAGGGCTGAAGCTTTCTTT; cdr3_aa: CASSYRRGRAEAFF
clone_size: few; j_call: TRBJ2-5; d_call: -; v_call: TRBV30; cdr3_nt: TGTGCCTGGCAATCCCAGGGGACCCGCGTTTACTTC; cdr3_aa: CAWQSQGTRVYF
clone_size: many; j_call: TRBJ2-3; d_call: TRBD2; v_call: TRBV7-8; cdr3_nt: TGTGCCAGCAGCGCCACCCTAGGGGCGGGGGGGCCAAATACGCAGTATTTT; cdr3_aa: CASSATLGAGGPNTQYF
clone_size: many; j_call: TRBJ2-5; d_call: -; v_call: TRBV7-3; cdr3_nt: TGTGCCAGCAGTGCCCCGTTGGGTCCCAGGGAGACCCAGTACTTC; cdr3_aa: CASSAPLGPRETQYF
clone_size: many; j_call: TRBJ1-2; d_call: -; v_call: TRBV29-1; cdr3_nt: TGCAGCGTTTCCACCCGGGACCGGCAGGGCGGCTACACCTTC; cdr3_aa: CSVSTRDRQGGYTF
clone_size: few; j_call: TRBJ1-6; d_call: -; v_call: TRBV1; cdr3_nt: TGCACCAGCAGCCCAGACATCCCACGGGGGGCTTGGAATTCACCCCTCCACTTT; cdr3_aa: CTSSPDIPRGAWNSPLHF
clone_size: few; j_call: TRBJ1-1; d_call: -; v_call: TRBV2; cdr3_nt: TGTGCCAGCAGTGGGGACGGGACGGACACTGAAGCTTTCTTT; cdr3_aa: CASSGDGTDTEAFF
clone_size: many; j_call: TRBJ1-1; d_call: TRBD1; v_call: TRBV6-5; cdr3_nt: TGTGCCAGCAGTTGGGGGACAGGGGAGGTTGCTTTCTTT; cdr3_aa: CASSWGTGEVAFF
clone_size: many; j_call: TRBJ2-1; d_call: -; v_call: TRBV5-1; cdr3_nt: TGCGCCAGCAGACAGTTGCTTTACAATGAGCAGTTCTTC; cdr3_aa: CASRQLLYNEQFF
clone_size: many; j_call: TRBJ1-1; d_call: -; v_call: TRBV7-2; cdr3_nt: TGTGCCAGCAGCTCCCAGGGTAGCACTGAAGCTTTCTTT; cdr3_aa: CASSSQGSTEAFF
clone_size: -; j_call: TRBJ1-1; d_call: -; v_call: TRBV20-1; cdr3_nt: TGCAGTGCTAGGGGGACGGAGAACACTGAAGCTTTCTTT; cdr3_aa: CSARGTENTEAFF
clone_size: many; j_call: TRBJ2-5; d_call: -; v_call: TRBV27; cdr3_nt: TGTGCCAGCAGTCCTGGGTACCAAGAGACCCAGTACTTC; cdr3_aa: CASSPGYQETQYF
clone_size: many; j_call: TRBJ1-6; d_call: -; v_call: TRBV11-2; cdr3_nt: TGTGCCAGCAGCTTAGTGCGGCAGAGAAATTCACCCCTCCACTTT; cdr3_aa: CASSLVRQRNSPLHF
clone_size: few; j_call: TRBJ1-4; d_call: -; v_call: TRBV10-3; cdr3_nt: TGTGCCATCAGTGAGACAACAGAGGGAAAACTGTTTTTT; cdr3_aa: CAISETTEGKLFF
clone_size: many; j_call: TRBJ2-1; d_call: -; v_call: TRBV28; cdr3_nt: TGTGCCAGCAGTTCTAGATACAATGAGCAGTTCTTC; cdr3_aa: CASSSRYNEQFF
clone_size: many; j_call: TRBJ2-1; d_call: TRBD2; v_call: TRBV29-1; cdr3_nt: TGCAGCGTTGATACTAGCGGGCCTTACTCCTACAATGAGCAGTTCTTC; cdr3_aa: CSVDTSGPYSYNEQFF
clone_size: few; j_call: TRBJ1-1; d_call: -; v_call: TRBV12-3/TRBV12-4; cdr3_nt: TGTGCCAGCAGAGTGGACAGCCCCAGAGCTTTCTTT; cdr3_aa: CASRVDSPRAFF
clone_size: -; j_call: TRBJ2-7; d_call: TRBD1; v_call: TRBV29-1; cdr3_nt: TGCAGCGCCTTGGTTGACAGGGGCGAGCAGTACTTC; cdr3_aa: CSALVDRGEQYF
clone_size: -; j_call: TRBJ2-2; d_call: -; v_call: TRBV28; cdr3_nt: TGTGCCAGCACCCCCGGGACAAACACCGGGGAGCTGTTTTTT; cdr3_aa: CASTPGTNTGELFF
clone_size: few; j_call: TRBJ1-2; d_call: -; v_call: TRBV12-3/TRBV12-4; cdr3_nt: TGTGCCAGCAGCCAAGGTACCGACTATGGCTACACCTTC; cdr3_aa: CASSQGTDYGYTF
clone_size: -; j_call: TRBJ1-4; d_call: -; v_call: TRBV3-1; cdr3_nt: TGTGCCAGCAGCCAAGATCAAGGTTGGGAAAAACTGTTTTTT; cdr3_aa: CASSQDQGWEKLFF
clone_size: -; j_call: TRBJ1-1; d_call: -; v_call: TRBV29-1; cdr3_nt: TGCAGCACTCAGGAGGGGAATGCGAACACTGAAGCTTTCTTT; cdr3_aa: CSTQEGNANTEAFF
clone_size: -; j_call: TRBJ2-7; d_call: TRBD1; v_call: TRBV13; cdr3_nt: TGTGCCAGCAGCCCGGGACAGGGTGTATTTGAGCAGTACTTC; cdr3_aa: CASSPGQGVFEQYF
clone_size: many; j_call: TRBJ1-5; d_call: -; v_call: TRBV12-3/TRBV12-4; cdr3_nt: TGTGCCAGCAAAGAACAGGGACTTAGCAATCAGCCCCAGCATTTT; cdr3_aa: CASKEQGLSNQPQHF
clone_size: many; j_call: TRBJ2-6; d_call: -; v_call: TRBV7-8; cdr3_nt: TGTGCCAGCAGCTTAGCGCACGGGGGGCGTGGGGCCAACGTCCTGACTTTC; cdr3_aa: CASSLAHGGRGANVLTF
clone_size: many; j_call: TRBJ2-7; d_call: TRBD1; v_call: TRBV6-1; cdr3_nt: TGTGCCAGCAGTGCAGGGGACAGGGCCTACGAGCAGTACTTC; cdr3_aa: CASSAGDRAYEQYF
clone_size: few; j_call: TRBJ1-5; d_call: -; v_call: TRBV15; cdr3_nt: TGTGCCACCAGCAGAGATAGGTTAGTCGGACAGCCCCAGCATTTT; cdr3_aa: CATSRDRLVGQPQHF